This T cell receptor (beta chain) was retrieved from a study of blood T cell repertoires in COVID-19. Authors' analysis steps: The authors estimated nucleated cell counts from reference gene primer amplification. Produced via immunoSEQ multiplex PCR; TCRdb's table is partial and in-frame only. The DNA gave D and trimming, while V, J and clone size come from that table. The sample holds about 270,000 clones; roughly 86% are singletons and the top ten take 5.5% to 6.5%. The CDR3 extends over 16 amino acids. Trimming took 5 bases from V and 0 from J, leaving 14 bases between them. CDR1 is SGHVS, CDR2 FNYEAQ, per germline.

The specimen was peripheral blood. This TCR came from a woman of 80 years or more with COVID-19, enrolled during active disease. The chain uses TRBV7-6 and TRBJ1-3; D possibly corresponds to TRBD1 (6 bases). The DNA for the CDR3 is TGTGCCAGCAGCCTAGGACAGCCAAGCTCTGGAAACACCATATATTTT. Translated, it gives CASSLGQPSSGNTIYF. Supplemented by reference TRBV7-6 and TRBJ1-3, the full variable domain reads GAGVSQSPRYKVTKRGQDVALRCDPISGHVSLYWYRQALGQGPEFLTYFNYEAQQDKSGLPNDRFSAERPEGSISTLTIQRTEQRDSAMYRCASSLGQPSSGNTIYFGEGSWLTVV.